The T cell receptor (beta chain) under discussion was sequenced for a study of control samples from healthy donors and cancer patients. CDR1 and CDR2 from the germline V gene are SGHKS and YYEKEE (reference sequence). V gave up 4 bases and J gave up 3 bases, with 13 bases separating them. This CDR3 comprises 15 residues. The protocol was immunoSEQ multiplex PCR, while the TCRdb copy is restricted to in-frame clones and leaves out a portion. The sample includes 75,000 to 95,000 clones, about 89% of them seen just once. Specimen: PBMCs. The rearrangement joins TRBV5-5 to TRBJ2-2; D unresolved. This TCR was sampled from a woman aged 50 to 60 with colorectal cancer. CDR3 DNA: TGTGCCAGCAGCGCCAATGGGCTCTACACCGGGGAGCTGTTTTTT. This translates into CASSANGLYTGELFF.